This T cell receptor beta chain came from a study of molecular identifiers for immune sequencing clone quantification. Germline loops: CDR1 SEHNR, CDR2 FQNEAQ (reference sequence). This CDR3 contains 15 residues. Trimming stripped 1 base from V and 3 bases from J, with 13 bases between. Study outcomes and limitations: Among effectors, clones above 20 RNA copies held over 98% of molecules; among naive cells, under 1%. Spiked TCR RNA from one Jurkat cell reportedly showed up when mixed among more than 900,000 naive cells.

Points on this clonotype: Antigen: not known.

TCRdb re-analysed the PCR reads in MiXCR, keeping a single row per CDR3 protein. The sample has under 650,000 distinct CDR3 sequences, about 20% seen once. Sorted naive CD8 T cells, about 17,000 to 1,000,000, were sequenced from 10%, 30% or 50% RNA. Sequences were obtained from naive CD8+ T cells from blood, with Jurkat cell RNA spiked in. Subset given: FACS-sorted CD8+CD4-CCR7+CD45RA+ naive T cells. The chain uses TRBV7-9 and TRBJ2-7; D is undetermined. The clonotype was recovered from a human donor in good health. Some libraries in this study had Jurkat cell RNA spiked in. The chain's CDR3 is CASSLGFGSFYEQYF. The CDR3 DNA follows: TGTGCCAGCAGCTTAGGGTTCGGTTCTTTCTACGAGCAGTACTTC.